Following are 30 T cell receptor beta chains from one sample sequenced in a study of T cells after yellow fever vaccination. TCRdb re-called the 5' RACE reads through MiXCR, storing one row per CDR3 protein. The sample has 450,000 to 650,000 distinct CDR3 sequences; about 14% are singletons. This specimen consisted of PBMCs, obtained on the day of the yellow fever booster vaccination. The receptors come from a man aged 25-45 years who received the YFV17D yellow fever vaccine.

The CDR3 sequence: CASSKLRDSLRGQETQYF. CDR3 DNA: TGTGCCAGCAGTAAACTCCGGGACAGTCTCCGGGGCCAAGAGACCCAGTACTTC. The chain has TRBV27 and TRBJ2-5, with 7 bases identical to TRBD1. This CDR3 contains 18 residues. CDR1 MNHEY and CDR2 SMNVEV come from the germline V gene (reference sequence). J lost 1 base, V lost 5 bases, and 16 bases had no gene match.

This clonotype has at least ten counts. This rearrangement joins TRBV3-1 to TRBJ2-7; no clear D. The CDR3 is 11 residues long. The germline CDR1 and CDR2 sequences are LGHDT and YNNKEL (reference sequence). Deletions cut 1 base from V and 5 bases from J, with 3 bases between. The CDR3 sequence: CASSQGNEQYF. DNA of the CDR3: TGTGCCAGCAGCCAAGGGAACGAGCAGTACTTC.

The chain joins TRBV6-1 to TRBJ1-2; 10 bases line up with TRBD1. The CDR3 runs to 15 residues. Germline V gene sequence: CDR1 MNHNS, CDR2 SASEGT. Trimming took 4 bases from V and 6 from J; bases not matched to a gene: 8. CDR3 residues: CASSAARQGADGYTF. CDR3 in DNA: TGTGCCAGCAGTGCCGCCCGACAGGGGGCGGATGGCTACACCTTC.

The rearrangement joins TRBV7-9 to TRBJ2-7; possibly TRBD2 for D (6 bases). Germline CDR1 and CDR2: SEHNR and FQNEAQ (reference sequence). V dropped 1 base and J dropped 0 bases, with 7 bases sitting between them. This CDR3 spans 14 amino acids. This CDR3 reads CASSLGEDSYEQYF. CDR3 DNA: TGTGCCAGCAGCTTAGGGGAGGACTCCTACGAGCAGTACTTC.

This clonotype showed up just a few times. The rearrangement uses TRBV18 and TRBJ2-7, with D possibly matching TRBD2 (6 bases). The V end was cut by 0 bases, the J end by 0 bases, with 15 bases between. CDR3 length: 17 residues. Germline-derived CDR1 and CDR2 are KGHSH and LQKENI. The DNA for the CDR3 is TGTGCCAGCTCACCACCGGGGATAGCGGACCTCTCCTACGAGCAGTACTTC. It encodes CASSPPGIADLSYEQYF.

V usage is TRBV2 and J usage is TRBJ2-3; 13 positions match TRBD2. From germline, CDR1 is SNHLY and CDR2 FYNNEI. The J segment lost 5 bases and the V segment lost 7 bases, leaving 15 bases of the junction unmatched. The CDR3 covers 18 residues. DNA for the CDR3: TGTGCCAGCACTGATGCCCCGGGACTAGCGGGATTCAGAGATACGCAGTATTTT. It translates to CASTDAPGLAGFRDTQYF.

The CDR3 bases are TGTGCCAGCCTGACTAGCGGCCAAGGTACCCAGTACTTC. Its translation: CASLTSGQGTQYF. The gene calls are TRBV12-3 or TRBV12-4 and TRBJ2-5, with 9 bases identical to TRBD2. Trimming at V came to 8 bases and at J to 8 bases, leaving 9 bases not matched to a gene. CDR3 length: 13 residues.

This clonotype has a handful of counts. The rearrangement uses TRBV12-3 or TRBV12-4 and TRBJ2-1, with D unresolved. Trimming removed 3 bases at V and 9 bases at J, with 15 bases between. This CDR3 spans 14 amino acids. CDR3 residues: CASSLGSVGIEQFF. CDR3 DNA: TGTGCCAGCAGTTTGGGGTCGGTGGGGATTGAGCAGTTCTTC.

A few counts support this clonotype. This chain links TRBV20-1 with TRBJ2-2, with 11 nucleotides matching TRBD2. This CDR3 comprises 14 residues. Germline V gene sequence: CDR1 DFQATT, CDR2 SNEGSKA (reference sequence). V lost 6 bases and J lost 5; bases outside the gene matches: 5. The CDR3 DNA reads TGCAGTGCAACCGGGACTAGCGGTACCGGGGAGCTGTTTTTT. Translation gives CSATGTSGTGELFF.

The chain has TRBV30 and TRBJ1-1; D uncertain. Germline V gives CDR1 GTSNPN, CDR2 SVGIG (reference sequence). The V and J ends lost 2 bases and 11 bases respectively, with 18 bases between them. CDR3 length: 13 residues. The CDR3 region is CAWSSTPPWDAFF. The CDR3 DNA sequence: TGTGCCTGGAGTTCGACCCCTCCCTGGGATGCTTTCTTT.

This sequence joins TRBV20-1 and TRBJ1-6; D perhaps matches TRBD1 (5 bases). Germline V gene sequence: CDR1 DFQATT, CDR2 SNEGSKA (reference sequence). The CDR3 runs 15 residues. V was cut by 2 bases and J by 4 bases, with 12 bases left in between. In DNA, the CDR3 is TGCAGTGCTAGACAGTCAGGGTTTTATAATTCACCCCTCCACTTT. Amino acids: CSARQSGFYNSPLHF.

The chain uses TRBV28 and TRBJ2-7; 8 bases map to TRBD2. Germline V gene sequence: CDR1 MDHEN, CDR2 SYDVKM. V shed 6 bases, J shed 4 bases, and the junction held 5 bases outside the gene matches. The CDR3 covers 13 residues. This CDR3 is CASRVPSGYEQYF. In nucleotides, the CDR3 is TGTGCCAGCAGGGTACCTAGCGGGTACGAGCAGTACTTC.

The genes are TRBV20-1 and TRBJ1-5, with 7 positions matching TRBD1. Germline trimming cut 3 bases from V and 13 bases from J; bases unmatched to any gene: 18. Germline-derived CDR1 and CDR2 are DFQATT and SNEGSKA (reference sequence). This CDR3 has 15 amino acids. In DNA form, the CDR3 reads TGCAGTGCTAGGTCTCAGGGGGGGAGCGAGGCGAAACAGCATTTT. Its protein is CSARSQGGSEAKQHF.

The chain recombines TRBV20-1 with TRBJ2-5; 10 positions agree with TRBD2. CDR3 length equals 14 residues. Germline trimming cut 6 bases from V and 1 base from J; bases unmatched to any gene: 5. CDR1 and CDR2 (germline): DFQATT, SNEGSKA (reference sequence). The CDR3 protein is CSAIIAGGQETQYF. CDR3 coding DNA: TGCAGTGCAATCATAGCGGGAGGCCAAGAGACCCAGTACTTC.

This clonotype was seen more than once but under ten times. The chain links TRBV19 to TRBJ2-7; D is possibly TRBD1 (6 bases). V gave up 3 bases and J gave up 3 bases, with 18 bases separating them. The CDR3 is made up of 16 amino acids. In germline, CDR1 is LNHDA, CDR2 SQIVND (reference sequence). The CDR3 loop is CASSILQGKALYEQYF. DNA for the CDR3: TGTGCCAGTAGTATTCTACAGGGTAAGGCACTCTACGAGCAGTACTTC.

This clonotype was found many times. The V and J genes are TRBV7-9 and TRBJ2-7, with no clear D. Trimming stripped 5 bases from V and 2 bases from J, with 13 bases between. This CDR3 contains 14 residues. Germline CDR1 and CDR2: SEHNR and FQNEAQ (reference sequence). CDR3: CASSRVGQTYEQYF. The CDR3 nucleotides are TGTGCCAGCAGCCGGGTGGGCCAGACCTACGAGCAGTACTTC.

In its sample, this clonotype was seen a few times. This chain connects TRBV11-2 to TRBJ2-1, with unresolved D. Germline CDR1 is SGHAT and CDR2 is FQNNGV. Trimming removed 2 bases from V and 8 bases from J, with 19 bases in between. There are 16 residues in the CDR3. The CDR3 loop is CASSLSGYSFRDEQFF. The CDR3 region has the DNA TGTGCCAGCAGCTTATCCGGGTATTCGTTTCGGGATGAGCAGTTCTTC.

This clonotype was observed a few times. The V gene is TRBV5-1, the J gene TRBJ2-3; tentatively, D is TRBD1 or TRBD2 (6 bases each). This CDR3 has 15 residues. V was clipped by 2 bases and J by 4 bases, with 14 bases between them. CDR1 and CDR2 (germline): SGHRS, YFSETQ. In nucleotides, the CDR3 is TGCGCCAGCAGCTTTGAGGGGGGTGCGGCAGATACGCAGTATTTT. Its translation is CASSFEGGAADTQYF.

There are a few counts of this clonotype. The chain recombines TRBV11-2 with TRBJ2-1, with TRBD1 matching 9 bases. Germline loops: CDR1 SGHAT, CDR2 FQNNGV. J was trimmed by 3 bases and V by 6 bases; bases with no gene match: 12. This CDR3 has 17 amino acids. The CDR3 region is CASRKLAGTGYYNEQFF. The CDR3 bases are TGTGCCAGCAGAAAACTGGCCGGGACAGGGTACTACAATGAGCAGTTCTTC.

This clonotype turned up a few times. This chain uses TRBV5-4 with TRBJ1-1; no firm D call. Trimming stripped 3 bases from V and 1 base from J, with 10 bases between. The length of the CDR3 is 14 residues. Germline CDR1 is SGHNT and CDR2 is YYREEE (reference sequence). The CDR3 sequence is CASSSSAGNTEAFF. Here the CDR3 DNA reads TGTGCCAGCAGCTCATCAGCAGGGAACACTGAAGCTTTCTTT.

This clonotype was counted once. This chain uses TRBV7-6 with TRBJ1-4; no clear D. Germline lookup yields CDR1 SGHVS and CDR2 FNYEAQ. Trimming cost V 4 bases and J 6 bases, with 6 bases left between them. The CDR3 has 12 residues. CDR3 coding DNA: TGTGCCAGCAGCTCCCAGGATGAAAAACTGTTTTTT. Amino acid sequence: CASSSQDEKLFF.

This clonotype appeared a few times. The chain recombines TRBV6-1 with TRBJ1-2, with D perhaps TRBD1 (5 bases). Germline V gene lookup returns CDR1 MNHNS and CDR2 SASEGT. The CDR3 has 12 residues. V was pared by 10 bases and J by 4 bases, with 13 bases between. The DNA for the CDR3 is TGTGCCAACTGGGGACGGCCCTATGGCTACACCTTC. Amino acids: CANWGRPYGYTF.

This clonotype was picked up a small number of times. The chain links TRBV11-2 to TRBJ2-7, with D unresolved. The length of the CDR3 is 14 residues. CDR1 and CDR2 (germline): SGHAT, FQNNGV. The germline V and J ends were trimmed by 6 bases and 5 bases, with 17 bases remaining between them. This CDR3 is CASSSPSIPHEQYF. The CDR3 DNA is TGTGCCAGCAGTTCACCCTCGATCCCCCACGAGCAGTACTTC.

This clonotype was found a few times. The rearrangement links TRBV30 to TRBJ1-2, with D unclear. The V gene lost 2 bases and the J gene lost 2 bases, with 12 bases spanning the gap. Germline-derived CDR1 and CDR2 are GTSNPN and SVGIG (reference sequence). CDR3 length equals 14 residues. CDR3 bases: TGTGCCTGGAGTCGTGGACGGATAAACTATGGCTACACCTTC. This sequence encodes CAWSRGRINYGYTF.

The V and J genes are TRBV20-1 and TRBJ2-2; the match to TRBD2 covers 14 bases. The V segment lost 1 base and the J segment 5 bases; nucleotides outside the gene matches: 6. CDR3 length: 17 residues. From germline, CDR1 is DFQATT and CDR2 SNEGSKA (reference sequence). This chain's CDR3 is CSARAGTSGRRTGELFF. The DNA for the CDR3 is TGCAGTGCTAGAGCCGGGACTAGCGGGAGAAGGACCGGGGAGCTGTTTTTT.

The sample holds a few counts of this clonotype. The chain combines TRBV5-1 with TRBJ2-1; D possibly corresponds to TRBD2 (6 bases). Looked up from germline, CDR1 is SGHRS and CDR2 is YFSETQ. This CDR3 has 16 residues. V shed 4 bases and J shed 2 bases, with 16 bases lying between them. The CDR3 is CASSLPGGITYNEQFF. In DNA form, the CDR3 reads TGCGCCAGCAGCCTACCAGGCGGGATCACCTACAATGAGCAGTTCTTC.

The V gene is TRBV7-9, the J gene TRBJ1-1; the match to TRBD1 covers 7 bases. Trimming cost V 7 bases and J 0 bases; bases outside gene matches: 8. CDR1 is SEHNR and CDR2 is FQNEAQ in the germline V gene (reference sequence). The CDR3 totals 15 residues. Here the CDR3 reads CASTPHRGMNTEAFF. For the CDR3, the DNA is TGTGCCAGCACCCCCCACAGGGGAATGAACACTGAAGCTTTCTTT.

The genes are TRBV20-1 and TRBJ2-7; 9 bases are shared with TRBD2. V was clipped by 0 bases and J by 3 bases; unmatched bases: 12. CDR3 length: 17 residues. Germline loops: CDR1 DFQATT, CDR2 SNEGSKA (reference sequence). CDR3 DNA: TGCAGTGCTAGAGATCTATCCCTAGCGGGATCTCACTACGAGCAGTACTTC. Translating gives CSARDLSLAGSHYEQYF.

In its sample, this clonotype was seen a few times. The chain has TRBV7-8 and TRBJ1-5, with D uncertain. CDR1 and CDR2 from the germline V gene are SGHVS and FQNEAQ. The CDR3 sequence is 14 residues long. Trimming removed 0 bases at V and 0 bases at J, with 3 bases between. The CDR3 loop reads CASSLAVSNQPQHF. The CDR3 DNA reads as TGTGCCAGCAGCTTAGCAGTTAGCAATCAGCCCCAGCATTTT.

The chain is built from TRBV20-1 and TRBJ2-7; D may be TRBD2 (5 bases). Per germline, CDR1 DFQATT and CDR2 SNEGSKA (reference sequence). This CDR3 has 15 residues. Trimming cost V 3 bases and J 4 bases, with 19 bases left between them. The CDR3 protein is CSASSGYTPAYEQYF. As DNA, the CDR3 is TGCAGTGCTAGCTCGGGATACACCCCCGCGTACGAGCAGTACTTC.